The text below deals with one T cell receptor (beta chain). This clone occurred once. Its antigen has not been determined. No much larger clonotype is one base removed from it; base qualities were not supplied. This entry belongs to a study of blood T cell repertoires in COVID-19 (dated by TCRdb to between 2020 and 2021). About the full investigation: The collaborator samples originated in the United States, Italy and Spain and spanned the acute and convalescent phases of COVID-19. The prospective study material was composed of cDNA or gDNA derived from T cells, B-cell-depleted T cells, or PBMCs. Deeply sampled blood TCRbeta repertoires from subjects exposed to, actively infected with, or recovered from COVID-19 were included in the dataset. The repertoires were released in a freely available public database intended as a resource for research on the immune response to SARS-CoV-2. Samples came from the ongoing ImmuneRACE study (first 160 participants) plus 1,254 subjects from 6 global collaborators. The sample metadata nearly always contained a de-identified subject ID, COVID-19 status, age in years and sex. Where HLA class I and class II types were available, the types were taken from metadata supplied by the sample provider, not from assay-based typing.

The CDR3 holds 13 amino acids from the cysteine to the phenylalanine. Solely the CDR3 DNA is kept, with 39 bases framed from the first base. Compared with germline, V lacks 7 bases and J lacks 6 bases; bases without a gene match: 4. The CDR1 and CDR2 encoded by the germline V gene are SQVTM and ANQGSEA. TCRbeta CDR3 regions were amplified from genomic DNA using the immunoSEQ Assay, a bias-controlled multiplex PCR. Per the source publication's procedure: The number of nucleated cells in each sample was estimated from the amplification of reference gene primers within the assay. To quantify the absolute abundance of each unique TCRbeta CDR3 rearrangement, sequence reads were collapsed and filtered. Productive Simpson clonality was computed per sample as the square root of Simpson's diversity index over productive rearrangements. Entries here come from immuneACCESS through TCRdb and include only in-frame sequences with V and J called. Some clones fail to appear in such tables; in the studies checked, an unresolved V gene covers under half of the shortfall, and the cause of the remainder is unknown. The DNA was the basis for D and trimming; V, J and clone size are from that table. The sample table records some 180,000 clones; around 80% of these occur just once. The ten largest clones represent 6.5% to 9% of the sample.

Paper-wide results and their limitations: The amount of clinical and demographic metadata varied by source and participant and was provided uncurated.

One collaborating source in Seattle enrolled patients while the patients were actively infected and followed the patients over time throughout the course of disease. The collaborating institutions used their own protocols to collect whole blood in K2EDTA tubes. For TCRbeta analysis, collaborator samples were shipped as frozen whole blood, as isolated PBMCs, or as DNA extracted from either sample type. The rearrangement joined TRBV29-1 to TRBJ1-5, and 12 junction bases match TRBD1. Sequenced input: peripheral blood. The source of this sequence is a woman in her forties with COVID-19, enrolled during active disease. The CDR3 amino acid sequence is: CSGGTGGGQPQHF. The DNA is TGCAGCGGGGGGACAGGGGGCGGTCAGCCCCAGCATTTT.